The 2 T cell receptor beta chains below were found in one sample sequenced in a study of T cell repertoires in cytomegalovirus infection (dated by TCRdb to the late 2010s). The instrument was an Illumina HiSeq 1500. TCRdb trimmed public reads at Q25 via fastp, called clones via MiXCR and kept in-frame beta chains. Here each entry gathers all rows of one CDR3 protein and keeps the most common genes and DNA. The sample profile shows 200,000 to 300,000 distinct CDR3 sequences; roughly 9% of them were found once. The ten largest clonotypes hold about 16% of the sample. Material for sequencing was PBMCs. These receptors were taken from a human donor in good health (CMV status not recorded). Some clones in this sample may be carry-over from other donors' samples.

The CDR3 DNA is TGTGCCAGCAGCTTAGGGGGGGGGAGCCCTGAAGCTTTCTTT. Translating it yields CASSLGGGSPEAFF. The chain couples TRBV7-9 to TRBJ1-1, with D perhaps TRBD1 (5 bases). V was clipped by 1 base and J by 6 bases, with 12 bases between them. This CDR3 is 14 amino acids long. Looked up from germline, CDR1 is SEHNR and CDR2 is FQNEAQ (reference sequence).

This clonotype was seen ten or more times. The chain links TRBV12-3 or TRBV12-4 to TRBJ1-2; possibly TRBD1 for D (6 bases). Trimming stripped 5 bases from V and 1 base from J, with 14 bases between. The CDR3 has 15 amino acids. The DNA for the CDR3 is TGTGCCAGCAGTCAGGGGATCGGATTTAACTATGGCTACACCTTC. This codes for CASSQGIGFNYGYTF.